These 4 T cell receptor beta chains originate from one sample sequenced in a study of cytomegalovirus exposure and HLA in healthy donors. PCR was performed using 60 Vbeta and 13 Jbeta primers. The protocol was immunoSEQ multiplex PCR, while the TCRdb copy is restricted to in-frame clones and leaves out a portion. The table for this sample gives around 75,000 clones. Sequencing was carried out using PBMCs. The receptors shown here come from a boy aged 5 to 17 in good health and CMV-seronegative.

The J gene is TRBJ1-4, the V gene TRBV4-1; D uncertain. Germline lookup yields CDR1 MGHRA and CDR2 YSYEKL. Trimming left V 2 bases short and J 3 bases short, with 10 bases between. CDR3 length: 15 amino acids. The CDR3 sequence is CASSQSQTANEKLFF. The CDR3 DNA reads TGCGCCAGCAGCCAAAGCCAAACAGCTAATGAAAAACTGTTTTTT.

This rearrangement joins TRBV18 to TRBJ2-1; D may be TRBD2 (6 bases). The CDR3 loop spans 13 amino acids. Trimming took off 6 bases at V and 1 base at J, with 7 bases between the two ends. Germline-derived CDR1 and CDR2 are KGHSH and LQKENI. The CDR3: CASSSGSYNEQFF. CDR3 nucleotides: TGTGCCAGCTCGAGCGGGTCCTACAATGAGCAGTTCTTC.

The chain is built from TRBV30 and TRBJ1-5; a possible D gene is TRBD1 (6 bases). Germline lookup yields CDR1 GTSNPN and CDR2 SVGIG (reference sequence). There are 16 residues in the CDR3. V was pared by 5 bases and J by 2 bases, with 19 bases between. The CDR3 DNA reads as TGTGCCTGGGGGGACAACCTTAGCACTGGCAATCAGCCCCAGCATTTT. Protein: CAWGDNLSTGNQPQHF.

This chain joins TRBV18 and TRBJ2-7, with 10 bases aligning to TRBD1. In germline, CDR1 is KGHSH, CDR2 LQKENI. Trimming removed 3 bases from V and 5 bases from J; junction bases left unmatched: 10. The length of the CDR3 is 16 residues. CDR3 loop: CASSPPTGGLSDEQYF. CDR3 nucleotide sequence: TGTGCCAGCTCACCCCCGACAGGGGGCCTTTCCGACGAGCAGTACTTC.